This TCR beta chain is drawn from a study of T cell changes during pregnancy in multiple sclerosis. Sequencing was performed with immunoSEQ multiplex PCR; in TCRdb, only in-frame clones are kept and a portion is missing. This table holds tens of thousands of clones, around 90% found once. This material consisted of CD4+ T cells from peripheral blood mononuclear cells, taken in the first trimester of pregnancy. This sequence originates from a female donor with multiple sclerosis, enrolled in a pregnancy study.

The CDR3 reads CAWSEETSGKDGELFF. The CDR3 coding sequence is TGTGCCTGGAGTGAGGAGACTAGCGGGAAAGACGGGGAGCTGTTTTTT. The rearrangement uses TRBV30 and TRBJ2-2; 11 nucleotides agree with TRBD2. V lost 1 base to trimming and J lost 7 bases; unmatched junction nucleotides: 8. The CDR3 length is 16 residues. Germline CDR1 GTSNPN, CDR2 SVGIG (reference sequence). Using reference TRBV30 and TRBJ2-2 for the parts outside the CDR3, the full variable domain is SQTIHQWPATLVQPVGSPLSLECTVEGTSNPNLYWYRQAAGRGLQLLFYSVGIGQISSEVPQNLSASRPQDRQFILSSKKLLLSDSGFYLCAWSEETSGKDGELFFGEGSRLTVL.